The 32 T cell receptor gamma chains below come from one sample, sequenced in a study of gamma-delta T cells after stem cell transplantation (dated by TCRdb to the mid-2010s). Library construction relied on RT-PCR. TCRdb shows the sequencer as Illumina MiSeq. TCRdb processed the public reads again with the CATT caller, after which rows with matching DNA were combined. This sample lists about 1,700 gamma-chain clones; around a sixth were detected once. Approximately 7% of the sample is in the top ten clones. The sample was gamma-delta T cells. These receptor sequences come from a human donor. It is not recorded whose cells these are; they may come from a transplant donor.

As regards this clone: Within the sample, other DNA sequences also encode this same CDR3. The V call is TRGV2, the J call TRGJP2. V lost 0 bases and J lost 6; bases outside the gene matches: 1. This CDR3 has 13 amino acids. In germline, CDR1 is EGSNGY, CDR2 YDSYNSKV. CDR3 sequence reads: CATWDGRDWIKTF. DNA of the CDR3: TGTGCCACCTGGGACGGGCGTGATTGGATCAAGACGTTT.

This rearrangement joins TRGV9 to TRGJ1 or TRGJ2. The CDR3 is 13 amino acids. Trimming took 0 bases from V and 4 from J; bases not matched to a gene: 3. Germline CDR1 is GITISATS and CDR2 is ISYDGTV (reference sequence). CDR3 protein: CALWEVLYYKKLF. Written as DNA, the CDR3 is TGTGCCTTGTGGGAGGTGCTCTATTATAAGAAACTCTTT.

With regard to this clone: Relative to the germline gene, one junction end is altered; a read error may explain this. The rearrangement links TRGV9 to TRGJ1 or TRGJ2. The length of the CDR3 is 14 residues. Germline CDR1 GITISATS, CDR2 ISYDGTV (reference sequence). The CDR3 coding sequence is TGTGCCTTGTGGGAGGCACCCATAAATTATAAGAAACTATTT. Amino acid sequence: CALWEAPINYKKLF.

About this clone itself: Since a much larger clone is just one base distant, this may be a read error. This chain links TRGV9 with TRGJP. V shed 0 bases and J 8 bases; nucleotides not matched to a gene: 1. There are 15 residues in the CDR3. Germline CDR1 is GITISATS and CDR2 is ISYDGTV (reference sequence). The CDR3 is CALWEVKLGKKIKVF. The DNA for the CDR3 is TGTGCCTTGTGGGAGGTGAAGTTGGGCAAAAAAATCAAGGTATTT.

The V call is TRGV9, the J call TRGJP. This CDR3 has 18 residues. Trimming cost V 2 bases and J 3 bases; bases outside gene matches: 7. CDR1 and CDR2 (germline): GITISATS, ISYDGTV (reference sequence). CDR3 region: CALWEDTLQELGKKIKVF. In nucleotides, the CDR3 is TGTGCCTTGTGGGAGGACACTTTGCAAGAGTTGGGCAAAAAAATCAAGGTATTT.

This clone was picked up a small number of times. The J gene is TRGJ1 or TRGJ2, the V gene TRGV4. The CDR3 spans 14 residues. V shed 0 bases and J 0 bases; nucleotides not matched to a gene: 2. Germline V lookup: CDR1 EGSTGY, CDR2 YDSYTSSV. The CDR3 reads CATWDGMNYYKKLF. CDR3 nucleotides: TGTGCCACCTGGGATGGGATGAATTATTATAAGAAACTCTTT.

The CDR3 DNA sequence: TGTGCCACCTGGGACCCGGAGTGGATCAAGACGTTT. Translated: CATWDPEWIKTF. V and J are TRGV4 and TRGJP2. V shed 4 bases, J shed 11 bases, and the junction held 7 bases outside the gene matches. CDR3 length: 12 amino acids. Germline CDR1 is EGSTGY and CDR2 is YDSYTSSV.

In the case of this clone: Possible read error: a much larger clone is one base away. The chain joins TRGV2 to TRGJ1 or TRGJ2. Trimming took 3 bases from V and 2 from J; bases not matched to a gene: 1. The CDR3 has 12 residues. Germline V CDR1 and CDR2: EGSNGY, YDSYNSKV. The CDR3 region has the DNA TGTGCCACCTGGGACTATTATTATAAGAAACTCTTT. This translates into CATWDYYYKKLF.

This clone was observed a few times. The likely explanation is a read error, given a far larger clone one base away. The J gene is TRGJP, the V gene TRGV9. This CDR3 contains 16 residues. The V gene's germline CDR1 is GITISATS and CDR2 ISYDGTV (reference sequence). CDR3 sequence: CALWEVQELGKKVKVF. CDR3 nucleotide sequence: TGTGCCTTGTGGGAGGTGCAAGAGTTGGGCAAAAAAGTCAAGGTATTT.

This chain uses TRGV4 with TRGJ1 or TRGJ2. Germline V lookup: CDR1 EGSTGY, CDR2 YDSYTSSV. Germline trimming cut 3 bases from V and 0 bases from J; bases unmatched to any gene: 8. The CDR3 runs to 15 residues. The CDR3 bases are TGTGCCACCTGGGATTCGCCCCCGAATTATTATAAGAAACTCTTT. It is translated as CATWDSPPNYYKKLF.

A few counts support this clone. The chain recombines TRGV3 with TRGJ1 or TRGJ2. The CDR3 has 14 amino acids. The junction had 7 bases not matched to a gene; V was cut back by 2 bases and J by 3 bases. Germline CDR1 VTNTFY, CDR2 YDVSTARD (reference sequence). The CDR3 reads CATWDNPSYYKKLF. The CDR3 DNA sequence: TGTGCCACCTGGGACAATCCTTCTTATTATAAGAAACTCTTT.

CDR3 bases: TGTGCCACCTGGGATGGACAACATGATAAGAAACTCTTT. Residues: CATWDGQHDKKLF. V is TRGV3 and J is TRGJ1 or TRGJ2. The CDR3 contains 13 residues. J was trimmed by 8 bases and V by 4 bases; bases with no gene match: 11. From germline, CDR1 is VTNTFY and CDR2 YDVSTARD (reference sequence).

To note about this clone: One end of the junction fails to match germline, which may point to a read error. The chain carries TRGV4 and TRGJ1 or TRGJ2. There are 12 residues in the CDR3. From germline, CDR1 is EGSTGY and CDR2 YDSYTSSV. In DNA form, the CDR3 reads TGTGCCACCTGGGATGTTGGTTATAAGAAACTCTTC. Its protein is CATWDVGYKKLF.

This clone is judged large (0.1 to 1%). The rearrangement joins TRGV9 to TRGJ1 or TRGJ2. The CDR3 totals 13 residues. V lost 2 bases to trimming and J lost 4 bases; unmatched junction nucleotides: 5. Germline V gene lookup returns CDR1 GITISATS and CDR2 ISYDGTV (reference sequence). CDR3 region: CALWEERYYKKLF. The CDR3 DNA reads as TGTGCCTTGTGGGAGGAGCGGTATTATAAGAAACTCTTT.

This clone ranks as large. This rearrangement joins TRGV9 to TRGJP. Losses at the gene ends were 2 bases for V and 5 bases for J; bases not matched to a gene: 3. Germline CDR1 GITISATS, CDR2 ISYDGTV (reference sequence). CDR3 size: 16 residues. CDR3 sequence: CALWEGKELGKKIKVF. CDR3 coding DNA: TGTGCCTTGTGGGAGGGAAAAGAGTTGGGCAAAAAAATCAAGGTATTT.

Within the sample, this clone is medium-sized (0.01 to 0.1%). The rearrangement uses TRGV4 and TRGJ1 or TRGJ2. Trimming at V came to 1 base and at J to 8 bases, leaving 5 bases not matched to a gene. This CDR3 region has 12 residues. The V gene's germline CDR1 is EGSTGY and CDR2 YDSYTSSV. This CDR3 reads CATWDGPDKKLF. The CDR3 DNA reads as TGTGCCACCTGGGATGGCCCCGATAAGAAACTCTTT.

This chain's CDR3 is CTTRYGPKKLF. The CDR3 DNA sequence: TGCACAACAAGGTATGGGCCAAAGAAACTCTTT. No V segment was called; the J segment is TRGJ1 or TRGJ2. This CDR3 comprises 11 residues.

In the case of this clone: Possible read error: a much larger clone is one base away. Other nucleotide sequences from this sample produce the same CDR3. The J gene is TRGJ1 or TRGJ2, the V gene TRGV5. The CDR3 runs 14 residues. Germline lookup yields CDR1 VINAFY and CDR2 YDVSNSKD. V gave up 4 bases and J gave up 3 bases; unmatched junction bases: 9. As DNA, the CDR3 is TGTGCCACCTGGGAGCGTGGGAGTTATTATAAGAAACTCTTT. This gives the protein CATWERGSYYKKLF.

In regard to this clone: A read error may account for a junction end that differs from germline. Here the CDR3 reads CASWEYKKLF. CDR3 DNA sequence: TGTGCCTCCTGGGAATATAAGAAACTCTTT. This chain uses TRGV3 with TRGJ1 or TRGJ2. The CDR3 contains 10 residues. Looked up from germline, CDR1 is VTNTFY and CDR2 is YDVSTARD (reference sequence).

By share, this clone counts as medium-sized. The same CDR3 arises from other DNA sequences in this sample as well. The V and J genes are TRGV4 and TRGJ1 or TRGJ2. Trimming took 1 base from V and 3 from J; bases not matched to a gene: 0. The germline V gene has CDR1 EGSTGY and CDR2 YDSYTSSV. The CDR3 is 12 residues long. Here the CDR3 DNA reads TGTGCCACCTGGGATGGTTATTATAAGAAACTCTTT. This gives the protein CATWDGYYKKLF.

This chain joins TRGV2 and TRGJP2. This CDR3 comprises 15 residues. Per germline, CDR1 EGSNGY and CDR2 YDSYNSKV. The V segment lost 0 bases and the J segment 5 bases; nucleotides outside the gene matches: 6. CDR3: CATWDGLGSDWIKTF. The CDR3 DNA follows: TGTGCCACCTGGGACGGGCTGGGGAGTGATTGGATCAAGACGTTT.

This clone was seen a few times. The chain couples TRGV2 to TRGJP2. The V segment lost 0 bases and the J segment 5 bases; nucleotides outside the gene matches: 6. The CDR3 covers 15 residues. Germline V gene sequence: CDR1 EGSNGY, CDR2 YDSYNSKV. For the CDR3, the DNA is TGTGCCACCTGGGACGGGCGAAGAAGTGATTGGATCAAGACGTTT. This sequence encodes CATWDGRRSDWIKTF.

This clone is labeled medium-sized (0.01 to 0.1%). A read error may produce the germline difference seen at one junction end. The chain links TRGV3 to TRGJP. Per the germline V gene, CDR1 is VTNTFY and CDR2 is YDVSTARD (reference sequence). The CDR3 contains 16 residues. The CDR3 protein is CATWDRHELGKKIKVF. CDR3 bases: TGTGCCACCTGGGACAGGCATGAGTTGGGCAAAAAAATCAAGGTATTT.

Sample share makes this clone large. The chain combines TRGV3 with TRGJ1 or TRGJ2. Germline lookup yields CDR1 VTNTFY and CDR2 YDVSTARD (reference sequence). Trimming removed 0 bases from V and 2 bases from J; junction bases left unmatched: 1. The CDR3 consists of 13 residues. CDR3 sequence: CATWDRYYYKKLF. The CDR3 nucleotides read TGTGCCACCTGGGACAGGTATTATTATAAGAAACTCTTT.

A J gene of TRGJ1 or TRGJ2 was called, though the V gene was not. This CDR3 spans 9 amino acids. Here the CDR3 DNA reads TGCACAACAAAGTTAAGGAAACTCTTT. Translation gives CTTKLRKLF.

By proportion, this clone is large. V usage is TRGV9 and J usage is TRGJ1 or TRGJ2. The CDR3 has 11 residues. CDR1 is GITISATS and CDR2 is ISYDGTV in the germline V gene (reference sequence). With V trimmed by 3 bases and J by 6 bases, 2 bases remained unmatched. CDR3 sequence reads: CALWESYKKLF. CDR3 DNA: TGTGCCTTGTGGGAGAGTTATAAGAAACTCTTT.

This clone was picked up a small number of times. The chain is built from TRGV9 and TRGJP. J gave up 4 bases and V 0 bases, and 3 bases lay outside the gene matches. Germline CDR1 reads GITISATS; CDR2 reads ISYDGTV (reference sequence). The CDR3 consists of 17 residues. Here the CDR3 reads CALWEVTQELGKKIKVF. CDR3 coding DNA: TGTGCCTTGTGGGAGGTGACACAAGAGTTGGGCAAAAAAATCAAGGTATTT.

This clone was detected only a few times. This chain links TRGV8 with TRGJ1 or TRGJ2. The CDR3 consists of 15 residues. J gave up 2 bases and V 0 bases, and 7 bases lay outside the gene matches. In germline, CDR1 is VENAVY, CDR2 YDSYNSRV. CDR3 sequence: CATWDRPEHYYKKLF. DNA of the CDR3: TGTGCCACCTGGGATAGGCCGGAACATTATTATAAGAAACTCTTT.

By share of the sample, this clone is large (0.1 to 1%). The DNA of the CDR3 is TGTGCCTTGTGGGAGGTGCGATTTGTGAAGAAACTCTTT. This encodes CALWEVRFVKKLF. The V call is TRGV9, the J call TRGJ1 or TRGJ2. The CDR3 has 13 residues. V lost 0 bases, J lost 10 bases, and 9 bases stayed unmatched. CDR1 GITISATS and CDR2 ISYDGTV come from the germline V gene (reference sequence).

The sample holds a few counts of this clone. The sample holds other DNA sequences that translate to the same CDR3. The CDR3 bases are TGTGCCACCTGGGATGGCTGTCTCAATTATTATAAGAAACTCTTT. It translates to CATWDGCLNYYKKLF. This chain joins TRGV4 and TRGJ1 or TRGJ2. V trimming: 1 base; J trimming: 1 base; junction bases outside the gene matches: 7. CDR1 and CDR2 from the germline V gene are EGSTGY and YDSYTSSV. This CDR3 has 15 residues.

On this clone itself: A read error may be the cause here, since a much bigger clone is one base away. This chain joins TRGV2 and TRGJ1 or TRGJ2. V dropped 1 base and J dropped 4; count of bases not matched to a gene: 7. Germline CDR1 EGSNGY, CDR2 YDSYNSKV. The CDR3 is made up of 14 amino acids. CDR3 sequence (DNA): TGTGCCACCTGGGACGGCCGCAGGTATTATAAGAAACTCTTT. Residues: CATWDGRRYYKKLF.

In regard to this clone: One junction end disagrees with the germline gene, perhaps due to a read error. V is TRGV4 and J is TRGJ1 or TRGJ2. The CDR3 is 12 amino acids. Looked up from germline, CDR1 is EGSTGY and CDR2 is YDSYTSSV. The CDR3 DNA is TGTGCCACCTGGGATGGGCTGGGGAAGAAGCTCTTT. This gives the protein CATWDGLGKKLF.